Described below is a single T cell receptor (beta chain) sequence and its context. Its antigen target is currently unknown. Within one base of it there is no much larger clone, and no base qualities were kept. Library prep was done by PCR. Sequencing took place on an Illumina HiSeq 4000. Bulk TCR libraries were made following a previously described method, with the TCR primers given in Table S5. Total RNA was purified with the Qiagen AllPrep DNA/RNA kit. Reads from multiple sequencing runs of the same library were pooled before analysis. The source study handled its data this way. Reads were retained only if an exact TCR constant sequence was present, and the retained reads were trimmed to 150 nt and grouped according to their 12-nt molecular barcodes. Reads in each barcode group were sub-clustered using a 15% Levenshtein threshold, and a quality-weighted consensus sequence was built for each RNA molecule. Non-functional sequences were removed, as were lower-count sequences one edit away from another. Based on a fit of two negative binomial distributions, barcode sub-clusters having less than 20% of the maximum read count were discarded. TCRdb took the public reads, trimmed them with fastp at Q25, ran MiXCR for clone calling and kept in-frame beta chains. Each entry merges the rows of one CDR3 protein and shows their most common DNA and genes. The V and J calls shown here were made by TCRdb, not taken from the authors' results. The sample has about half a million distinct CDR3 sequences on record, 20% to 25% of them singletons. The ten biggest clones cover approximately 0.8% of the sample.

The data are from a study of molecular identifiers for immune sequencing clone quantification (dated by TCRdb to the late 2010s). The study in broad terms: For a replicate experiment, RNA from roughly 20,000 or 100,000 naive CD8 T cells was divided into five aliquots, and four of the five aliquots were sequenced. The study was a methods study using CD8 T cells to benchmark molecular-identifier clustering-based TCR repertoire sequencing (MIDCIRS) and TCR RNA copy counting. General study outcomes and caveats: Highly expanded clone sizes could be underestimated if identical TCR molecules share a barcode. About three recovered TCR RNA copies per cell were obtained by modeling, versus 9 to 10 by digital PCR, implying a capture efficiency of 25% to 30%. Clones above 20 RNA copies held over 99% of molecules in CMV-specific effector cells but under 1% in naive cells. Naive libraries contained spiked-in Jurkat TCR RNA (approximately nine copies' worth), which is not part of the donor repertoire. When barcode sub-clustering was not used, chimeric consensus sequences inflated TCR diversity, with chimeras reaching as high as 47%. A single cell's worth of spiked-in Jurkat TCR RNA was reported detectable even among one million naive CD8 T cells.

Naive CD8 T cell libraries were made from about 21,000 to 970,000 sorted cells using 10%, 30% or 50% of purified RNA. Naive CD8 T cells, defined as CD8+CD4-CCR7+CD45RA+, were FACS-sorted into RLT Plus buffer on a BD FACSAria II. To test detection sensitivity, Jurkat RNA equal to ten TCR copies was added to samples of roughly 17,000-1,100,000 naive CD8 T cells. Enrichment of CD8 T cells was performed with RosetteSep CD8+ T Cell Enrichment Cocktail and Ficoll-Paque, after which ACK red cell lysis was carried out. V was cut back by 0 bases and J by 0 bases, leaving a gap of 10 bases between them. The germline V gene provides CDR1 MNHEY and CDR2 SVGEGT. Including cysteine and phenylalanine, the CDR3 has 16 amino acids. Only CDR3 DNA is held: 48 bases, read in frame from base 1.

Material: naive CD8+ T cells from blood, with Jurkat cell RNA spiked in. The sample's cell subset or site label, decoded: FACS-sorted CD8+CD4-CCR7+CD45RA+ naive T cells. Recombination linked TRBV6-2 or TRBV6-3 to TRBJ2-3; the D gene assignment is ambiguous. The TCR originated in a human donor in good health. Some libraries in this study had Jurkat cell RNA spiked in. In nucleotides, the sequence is TGTGCCAGCAGTTACTCCGACATCCCCAGCACAGATACGCAGTATTTT. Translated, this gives CASSYSDIPSTDTQYF.